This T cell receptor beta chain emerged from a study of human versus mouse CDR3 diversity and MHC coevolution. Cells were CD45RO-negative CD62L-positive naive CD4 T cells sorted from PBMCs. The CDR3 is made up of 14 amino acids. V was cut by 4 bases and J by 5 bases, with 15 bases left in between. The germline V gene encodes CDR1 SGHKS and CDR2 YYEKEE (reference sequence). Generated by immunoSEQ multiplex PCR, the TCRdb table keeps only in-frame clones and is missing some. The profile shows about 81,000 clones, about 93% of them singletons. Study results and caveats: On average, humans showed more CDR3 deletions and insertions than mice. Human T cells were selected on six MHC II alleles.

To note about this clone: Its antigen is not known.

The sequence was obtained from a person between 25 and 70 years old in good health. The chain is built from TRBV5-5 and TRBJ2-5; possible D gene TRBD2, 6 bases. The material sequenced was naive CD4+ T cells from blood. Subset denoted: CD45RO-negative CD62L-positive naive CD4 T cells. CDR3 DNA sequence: TGTGCCAGCAGCCGCCGGGAGCCGCGGGAGACCCAGTACTTC. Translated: CASSRREPRETQYF.